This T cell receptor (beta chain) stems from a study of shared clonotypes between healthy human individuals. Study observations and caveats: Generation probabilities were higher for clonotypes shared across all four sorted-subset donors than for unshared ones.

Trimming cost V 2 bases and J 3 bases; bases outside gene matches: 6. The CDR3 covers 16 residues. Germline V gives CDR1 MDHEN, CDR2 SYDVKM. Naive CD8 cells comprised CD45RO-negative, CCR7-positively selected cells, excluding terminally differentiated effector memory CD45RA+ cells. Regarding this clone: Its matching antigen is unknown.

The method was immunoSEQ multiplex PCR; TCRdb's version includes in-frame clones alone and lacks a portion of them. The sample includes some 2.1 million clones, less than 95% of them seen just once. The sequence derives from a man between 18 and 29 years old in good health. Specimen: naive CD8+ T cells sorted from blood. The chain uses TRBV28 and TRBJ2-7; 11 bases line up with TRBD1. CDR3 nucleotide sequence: TGTGCCAGCAGTTTACGACCCGGGACAGGGGGCTACGAGCAGTACTTC. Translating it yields CASSLRPGTGGYEQYF.